The 28 T cell receptor beta chains below were found in one sample sequenced in a study of Ad26.COV2.S vaccination and SARS-CoV-2 variants. This table comes from immunoSEQ multiplex PCR, and its TCRdb copy is limited to in-frame clones, with some not included. The table lists approximately 90,000 clones, more than 65% of them singletons, with approximately 15% in the top ten. The specimen was peripheral blood, collected after recovery from COVID-19. These receptors were taken from a human donor who had recovered from COVID-19.

The gene calls are TRBV19 and TRBJ1-1; tentative D call: TRBD1 (6 bases). CDR1 and CDR2 from the germline V gene are LNHDA and SQIVND (reference sequence). V gave up 4 bases and J gave up 1 base, with 13 bases separating them. This CDR3 has 15 residues. CDR3 in DNA: TGTGCCAGTAGTACCGGGCGGGGGCCGAACACTGAAGCTTTCTTT. It codes for CASSTGRGPNTEAFF.

The V gene is TRBV11-3, the J gene TRBJ2-7; tentatively, D is TRBD1 or TRBD2 (6 bases each). In germline, CDR1 is SGHNT, CDR2 YENEEA. V gave up 5 bases and J gave up 0 bases, with 14 bases separating them. The CDR3 is 15 residues long. CDR3 amino acids: CASSPEGGYSYEQYF. CDR3 in DNA: TGTGCCAGCAGCCCAGAGGGGGGTTACTCCTACGAGCAGTACTTC.

The J gene is TRBJ2-1, the V gene TRBV6-2 or TRBV6-3; no reliable D call. With 6 bases removed from V and 4 bases from J, the gap between germline ends came to 7 bases. CDR1 is MNHEY, CDR2 SVGEGT, per germline. The CDR3 consists of 12 residues. This chain's CDR3 is CASSVPYNEQFF. The CDR3 DNA is TGTGCCAGCAGCGTCCCGTACAATGAGCAGTTCTTC.

The V gene is TRBV11-2, the J gene TRBJ2-7; TRBD1 matches 7 bases. This CDR3 is built from 17 residues. The V gene's germline CDR1 is SGHAT and CDR2 FQNNGV. V lost 1 base, J lost 1 base, and 10 bases stayed unmatched. The CDR3 here is CASSLGGFRDRSYEQYF. DNA for the CDR3: TGTGCCAGCAGCTTAGGGGGATTTAGGGACAGATCCTACGAGCAGTACTTC. Variable domain in full (rest from reference TRBV11-2 and TRBJ2-7): EAGVAQSPRYKIIEKRQSVAFWCNPISGHATLYWYQQILGQGPKLLIQFQNNGVVDDSQLPKDRFSAERLKGVDSTLKIQPAKLEDSAVYLCASSLGGFRDRSYEQYFGPGTRLTVT.

This chain joins TRBV4-3 and TRBJ2-2; no firm D call. The CDR3 is 12 amino acids. Germline V lookup: CDR1 LGHNA, CDR2 YSLEER. V dropped 6 bases and J dropped 6 bases, with 8 bases sitting between them. The CDR3 protein is CASSFLPGELFF. The CDR3 coding sequence is TGCGCCAGCAGTTTTCTTCCCGGGGAGCTGTTTTTT.

The chain couples TRBV6-2 or TRBV6-3 to TRBJ2-2; perhaps TRBD1 as D (6 bases). Germline V CDR1 and CDR2: MNHEY, SVGEGT. The CDR3 length is 19 residues. V gave up 2 bases and J gave up 1 base, with 20 bases separating them. CDR3 amino acids: CASSYPTVVDRVNTGELFF. The CDR3 bases are TGTGCCAGCAGTTACCCTACCGTTGTGGACAGAGTGAACACCGGGGAGCTGTTTTTT.

The genes are TRBV11-2 and TRBJ1-6; D remains ambiguous. Germline V lookup: CDR1 SGHAT, CDR2 FQNNGV. The CDR3 totals 14 residues. Deletions cut 4 bases from V and 10 bases from J, with 14 bases between. The CDR3 nucleotides are TGTGCCAGCAGCTACCTCAGTCTCGACTCACCCCTCCACTTT. Amino acids: CASSYLSLDSPLHF.

The rearrangement joins TRBV6-5 to TRBJ2-5, with 8 bases identical to TRBD1. The CDR3 totals 13 residues. Germline values: CDR1 MNHEY, CDR2 SVGAGI. The V segment lost 6 bases and the J segment 4 bases; nucleotides outside the gene matches: 4. CDR3 sequence (DNA): TGTGCCAGCAGCCGGGACAGGAGAGAGACCCAGTACTTC. Translated: CASSRDRRETQYF.

This rearrangement joins TRBV7-6 to TRBJ2-7, with 9 bases that match TRBD2. The germline CDR1 and CDR2 sequences are SGHVS and FNYEAQ. Germline trimming cut 5 bases from V and 5 bases from J; bases unmatched to any gene: 13. This CDR3 region has 16 residues. The DNA of the CDR3 is TGTGCCAGCAGCCCTCTGGCGGGAGGGCCTCTCGACGAGCAGTACTTC. Amino acid sequence: CASSPLAGGPLDEQYF.

The gene calls are TRBV4-2 and TRBJ2-1; the D gene is possibly TRBD2 (5 bases). CDR3 length: 15 amino acids. Germline V CDR1 and CDR2: LGHNA, YNFKEQ. The V and J ends lost 1 base and 7 bases respectively, with 14 bases between them. In nucleotides, the CDR3 is TGTGCCAGCAGCCAAGGGGCGGGCCTCGGGAATGAGCAGTTCTTC. Its protein is CASSQGAGLGNEQFF.

The V call is TRBV20-1, the J call TRBJ2-7, with D unresolved. Per the germline V gene, CDR1 is DFQATT and CDR2 is SNEGSKA (reference sequence). V lost 3 bases and J lost 0, with 12 bases in between. This CDR3 region has 14 residues. In DNA form, the CDR3 reads TGCAGTGCTAGTGTGGGTACCCCCTCCTACGAGCAGTACTTC. Translation gives CSASVGTPSYEQYF.

In DNA, the CDR3 is TGTGCCAGCTCACCATCGGTTACCGGGACAGATGGCTACACCTTC. Its protein product is CASSPSVTGTDGYTF. The rearrangement joins TRBV18 to TRBJ1-2; 7 bases align to TRBD1. Germline CDR1 KGHSH, CDR2 LQKENI. Unmatched junction bases numbered 9, after V lost 2 bases and J lost 6 bases. This CDR3 contains 15 residues.

The gene calls are TRBV4-2 and TRBJ1-3; D gene unclear. V dropped 0 bases and J dropped 0 bases, with 12 bases sitting between them. Germline V gene lookup returns CDR1 LGHNA and CDR2 YNFKEQ. The CDR3 consists of 17 residues. CDR3 residues: CASSQDPRGDSGNTIYF. Here the CDR3 DNA reads TGTGCCAGCAGCCAAGACCCTCGCGGGGACTCTGGAAACACCATATATTTT.

The V gene is TRBV7-9, the J gene TRBJ1-1; D uncertain. CDR3 length: 14 amino acids. CDR1 is SEHNR, CDR2 FQNEAQ, per germline (reference sequence). V was trimmed by 0 bases and J by 6 bases, leaving 11 bases between them. The DNA of the CDR3 is TGTGCCAGCAGCTTAGCGACGGGGAAGTCTGAAGCTTTCTTT. It is translated as CASSLATGKSEAFF.

The rearrangement links TRBV24-1 to TRBJ2-1, with D tentatively TRBD2 (5 bases). Trimming removed 3 bases from V and 0 bases from J, with 11 bases in between. Germline values: CDR1 KGHDR, CDR2 SFDVKD. The CDR3 covers 16 residues. CDR3 in DNA: TGTGCCACCAGTGATCCGAGCGGCAGCTCCTACAATGAGCAGTTCTTC. It codes for CATSDPSGSSYNEQFF.

DNA of the CDR3: TGTGCCAGCAGCTTAGCTCGCCGGACTAGCGGGCGCAATGAGCAGTTCTTC. Its translation is CASSLARRTSGRNEQFF. The rearrangement uses TRBV7-8 and TRBJ2-1; 11 bases line up with TRBD2. After removal of 0 bases from V and 6 bases from J, the junction contained 7 bases not matched to a gene. There are 17 residues in the CDR3. Germline V gene sequence: CDR1 SGHVS, CDR2 FQNEAQ.

The J gene is TRBJ2-3, the V gene TRBV7-2, with D perhaps given as TRBD1 or TRBD2 (5 bases each). The length of the CDR3 is 15 residues. Per the germline V gene, CDR1 is SGHTA and CDR2 is FQGNSA. V was cut by 1 base and J by 5 bases, with 13 bases left in between. The CDR3 nucleotides read TGTGCCAGCAGCTTAGGCCTCGGGACGGTAGATACGCAGTATTTT. This translates into CASSLGLGTVDTQYF.

CDR3 amino acids: CASTNRGQGVGTEAFF. The CDR3 nucleotides read TGTGCCAGTACCAACCGGGGACAGGGAGTCGGAACTGAAGCTTTCTTT. The chain carries TRBV19 and TRBJ1-1; 9 bases line up with TRBD1. This CDR3 has 16 amino acids. CDR1 and CDR2 from the germline V gene are LNHDA and SQIVND (reference sequence). V lost 7 bases and J lost 5; bases outside the gene matches: 14. Complete variable domain (other parts from reference TRBV19 and TRBJ1-1): DGGITQSPKYLFRKEGQNVTLSCEQNLNHDAMYWYRQDPGQGLRLIYYSQIVNDFQKGDIAEGYSVSREKKESFPLTVTSAQKNPTAFYLCASTNRGQGVGTEAFFGQGTRLTVV.

The CDR3 region is CASSLDGELDGYTF. CDR3 in DNA: TGTGCCAGCAGCCTAGATGGGGAATTGGATGGCTACACCTTC. This chain links TRBV13 with TRBJ1-2; no definite D call. Looked up from germline, CDR1 is PRHDT and CDR2 is FYEKMQ (reference sequence). Deletions cut 5 bases from V and 6 bases from J, with 16 bases between. The CDR3 loop spans 14 amino acids.

V is TRBV27 and J is TRBJ2-7; a possible D gene is TRBD1 (5 bases). Germline CDR1 reads MNHEY; CDR2 reads SMNVEV (reference sequence). The CDR3 runs to 14 residues. Trimming cost V 5 bases and J 4 bases, with 15 bases left between them. CDR3 loop: CASSPYRRLYEQYF. The CDR3 DNA sequence: TGTGCCAGCAGTCCATACAGGAGACTGTACGAGCAGTACTTC.

V and J are TRBV5-4 and TRBJ1-2; 7 nucleotides align to TRBD1. From germline, CDR1 is SGHNT and CDR2 YYREEE (reference sequence). The CDR3 is 16 residues long. The trim removed 4 bases at V and 1 base at J, leaving 10 bases unmatched. CDR3 DNA sequence: TGTGCCAGCAGCCCGACGACAGGGCCTTTTAACTATGGCTACACCTTC. This sequence encodes CASSPTTGPFNYGYTF. The entire variable domain, with the rest obtained from reference TRBV5-4 and TRBJ1-2, is as follows: ETGVTQSPTHLIKTRGQQVTLRCSSQSGHNTVSWYQQALGQGPQFIFQYYREEENGRGNFPPRFSGLQFPNYSSELNVNALELDDSALYLCASSPTTGPFNYGYTFGSGTRLTVV.

The V gene is TRBV3-1 (or the pseudogene TRBV3-2), the J gene TRBJ1-6; 10 nucleotides agree with TRBD1. Per the germline V gene, CDR1 is LGHDT and CDR2 is YNNKEL (reference sequence). The CDR3 extends over 17 amino acids. V shed 2 bases and J 11 bases; nucleotides not matched to a gene: 12. This chain's CDR3 is CASSQKVGQGKNPPLHF. As DNA, the CDR3 is TGTGCCAGCAGCCAAAAAGTGGGACAGGGGAAAAATCCACCCCTCCACTTT.

The sample holds a few counts of this clone. The gene calls are TRBV19 and TRBJ2-7, with D tentatively TRBD2 (6 bases). The V gene lost 6 bases and the J gene lost 6 bases, with 18 bases spanning the gap. The CDR3 totals 14 residues. The germline V gene encodes CDR1 LNHDA and CDR2 SQIVND (reference sequence). The CDR3 coding sequence is TGTGCCAGTAGACCCGGGAGTACGAAAGGCGAGCAGTACTTC. It is translated as CASRPGSTKGEQYF.

The genes are TRBV5-4 and TRBJ2-5, with D perhaps TRBD2 (6 bases). The CDR3 contains 13 residues. Germline V gene sequence: CDR1 SGHNT, CDR2 YYREEE (reference sequence). The V and J ends lost 3 bases and 3 bases respectively, with 9 bases between them. The CDR3 DNA is TGTGCCAGCAGCTCGTTAGCGGAAGAGACCCAGTACTTC. Protein sequence: CASSSLAEETQYF.

The rearrangement links TRBV19 to TRBJ1-5, with TRBD1 identical over 9 bases. Trimming at V came to 1 base and at J to 1 base, leaving 5 bases not matched to a gene. The CDR3 has 17 residues. Germline V gene data show CDR1 as LNHDA and CDR2 as SQIVND (reference sequence). CDR3 sequence reads: CASSIVTGGVSNQPQHF. The CDR3 nucleotides read TGTGCCAGTAGTATAGTCACAGGGGGCGTGAGCAATCAGCCCCAGCATTTT.

As regards this clone: At one of its ends the junction is not consistent with the germline gene, which may arise from a read error. The chain carries TRBV7-6 and TRBJ2-1; D remains ambiguous. CDR1 is SGHVS, CDR2 FNYEAQ, per germline. This CDR3 has 13 residues. The CDR3 spells CASSPISHNEQFF. In DNA form, the CDR3 reads TGTGCCAGCAGCCCAATCTCCCACAATGAGCAGTTCTTC.

The chain combines TRBV11-2 with TRBJ1-4; no reliable D call. Germline V gene lookup returns CDR1 SGHAT and CDR2 FQNNGV. V lost 8 bases, J lost 0 bases, and 10 bases lay in between. The CDR3 totals 14 residues. DNA of the CDR3: TGTGCCAGCGGACCCTCTGCAACTAATGAAAAACTGTTTTTT. It encodes CASGPSATNEKLFF.

The genes are TRBV24-1 and TRBJ2-1, with a weak D call TRBD2 (5 bases). The germline V gene encodes CDR1 KGHDR and CDR2 SFDVKD. V was clipped by 2 bases and J by 8 bases, with 21 bases between them. The CDR3 consists of 17 residues. In nucleotides, the CDR3 is TGTGCCACCAGTGATTCAATTGGCCCAGGTTTGGAGGATGAGCAGTTCTTC. Amino acids: CATSDSIGPGLEDEQFF.